The 5 T cell receptor beta chains given below trace back to one sample, sequenced in a study of blood T cell repertoires in COVID-19. Profiling relied on immunoSEQ multiplex PCR, and the TCRdb table lists in-frame clones only, not all of them. The repertoire holds some 110,000 clones, with 84% as singletons. Sample: peripheral blood. All receptors derive from a woman aged 60-75 years with acute or convalescent COVID-19.

The J gene is TRBJ2-2, the V gene TRBV30; 10 nucleotides align to TRBD2. V shed 7 bases and J 9 bases; nucleotides not matched to a gene: 11. CDR3 size: 14 residues. Germline lookup yields CDR1 GTSNPN and CDR2 SVGIG (reference sequence). This chain's CDR3 is CASLAGEGVRELFF. The CDR3 DNA reads as TGTGCCTCGCTAGCGGGAGAGGGAGTCCGGGAGCTGTTTTTT.

The V call is TRBV10-1, the J call TRBJ2-3; 13 bases map to TRBD2. Germline V lookup: CDR1 WNHNN, CDR2 SYGVQD (reference sequence). The CDR3 contains 15 residues. V shed 5 bases, J shed 6 bases, and the junction held 5 bases outside the gene matches. CDR3 coding DNA: TGCGCCAGCAGTTCGGGACTAGCGGGAATTGATACGCAGTATTTT. It specifies CASSSGLAGIDTQYF.

The chain carries TRBV7-3 and TRBJ2-3; tentatively, D is TRBD2 (6 bases). The CDR3 totals 15 residues. In germline, CDR1 is SGHTA, CDR2 FQGTGA. V lost 4 bases to trimming and J lost 3 bases, with 14 bases between them. The DNA of the CDR3 is TGTGCCAGCAGCTCCGAACGGGAGAGGACAGATACGCAGTATTTT. Translating it yields CASSSERERTDTQYF.

This clone has only one observation. The chain combines TRBV5-1 with TRBJ2-2; D unresolved. The V end was cut by 4 bases, the J end by 3 bases, with 10 bases between. Germline values: CDR1 SGHRS, CDR2 YFSETQ. CDR3 size: 14 residues. CDR3: CASSQDSYTGELFF. CDR3 bases: TGCGCCAGCAGCCAGGATTCCTACACCGGGGAGCTGTTTTTT.

The chain combines TRBV12-3 or TRBV12-4 with TRBJ2-5, with D maybe TRBD1 (6 bases). V was clipped by 3 bases and J by 5 bases, with 10 bases between them. The CDR3 length is 13 residues. This CDR3 is CASSFRGTETQYF. For the CDR3, the DNA is TGTGCCAGCAGTTTTAGGGGGACGGAGACCCAGTACTTC.